This T cell receptor (beta chain) is drawn from a study of cytomegalovirus exposure and HLA in healthy donors. Study-wide points: For most TCR sequences rarity was the rule, although some public TCRs occurred in many donors. The likely explanation for a cluster of highly shared sequence variants was sequencing artifact. Confirmation in vitro established that a few CMV-associated chains were specific for CMV antigens.

In its sample, this clone was seen a few times. The antigen is undetermined. V was pared by 4 bases and J by 0 bases, with 6 bases of the junction left unmatched. Germline CDR1 reads MNHEY; CDR2 reads SVGAGI. This CDR3 has 16 amino acids. The PCR was carried out with 60 Vbeta primers and 13 Jbeta primers. TCRdb's table, derived via immunoSEQ multiplex PCR, lists solely in-frame clones and lacks some. Among roughly 160,000 clones listed, about four fifths were seen once. Material: PBMCs. The TCR was taken from a male donor in good health and CMV-seronegative. V and J are TRBV6-5 and TRBJ1-5, with 7 bases lining up with TRBD1. CDR3 DNA: TGTGCCAGCAGTTTGGGACAGAGTTATAGCAATCAGCCCCAGCATTTT. This codes for CASSLGQSYSNQPQHF.